Only a few counts were recorded for the clone carrying this TCR beta chain. Its antigen is not known. In each sample, at least 7 million PBMCs were isolated. At least 5.5 micrograms of total RNA were extracted per sample. These data are taken from a study of blood T cells in healthy people across ages. Findings and limits, study-wide: In the absence of known donor CMV status, changes in expanded clonotypes were possibly confounded.

Sample-barcoded 5' priming and a J-beta primer mix drove a second PCR of roughly 6 to 12 cycles. TCRdb fed the 5' RACE reads into MiXCR, producing one record per CDR3 protein. The sample yields some 1.1 million distinct CDR3 sequences, 35% to 40% seen once. This TCR was recovered from a man between 18 and 35 years old in good health. The material sequenced was blood.

The DNA for the CDR3 is TGTGCCAGCAGCTTAGAAGGGGGGCAAATCTACAATGAGCAGTTCTTC. Protein sequence: CASSLEGGQIYNEQFF. The rearrangement uses TRBV11-1 and TRBJ2-1, with D perhaps matching TRBD1 or TRBD2 (6 bases each). Trimming stripped 1 base from V and 3 bases from J, with 13 bases between. Looked up from germline, CDR1 is SGHAT and CDR2 is FQDESV (reference sequence). The CDR3 covers 16 residues.